The 14 T cell receptor beta chains below were found in one sample sequenced in a study of blood T cell repertoires in COVID-19 (dated by TCRdb to 2019 to 2021). Receptor amplification or capture employed the immunoSEQ multiplex PCR assay. TCRdb mirrors the immuneACCESS table, restricted to in-frame sequences. Some clones are absent from its copies; in checked studies, under half trace to an unresolved V gene, and the reason for the others is unknown. Present in this sample are about 160,000 clones, 60% to 80% of which were seen just once. The top ten hold approximately 3% of the sample. Source material: peripheral blood. The receptor set was obtained from a man between 65 and 85 years old with acute or convalescent COVID-19.

The chain is built from TRBV9 and TRBJ1-1; tentatively, D is TRBD1 (5 bases). Trimming cost V 0 bases and J 4 bases, with 16 bases left between them. Germline V gives CDR1 SGDLS, CDR2 YYNGEE. The CDR3 is made up of 16 amino acids. The chain's CDR3 is CASSVGPGIGRTEAFF. CDR3 in DNA: TGTGCCAGCAGCGTAGGCCCAGGGATAGGGCGCACTGAAGCTTTCTTT. Full variable domain (rest looked up from reference TRBV9 and TRBJ1-1): DSGVTQTPKHLITATGQRVTLRCSPRSGDLSVYWYQQSLDQGLQFLIQYYNGEERAKGNILERFSAQQFPDLHSELNLSSLELGDSALYFCASSVGPGIGRTEAFFGQGTRLTVV.

This chain links TRBV24-1 with TRBJ2-5, with TRBD1 matching 11 bases. Trimming removed 3 bases from V and 7 bases from J; junction bases left unmatched: 3. The CDR3 runs to 14 residues. Germline V gene sequence: CDR1 KGHDR, CDR2 SFDVKD. In DNA form, the CDR3 reads TGTGCCACCAGTGATCGGGACAGGGGGGGGACCCAGTACTTC. This encodes CATSDRDRGGTQYF.

This clone came up once. The junction departs from the called germline gene at one end, perhaps through a read error. The same CDR3 can be traced to other DNA sequences in this sample. The chain uses TRBV5-1 and TRBJ2-7; 8 nucleotides line up with TRBD1. Germline CDR1 and CDR2: SGHRS and YFSETQ. The CDR3 totals 13 residues. CDR3 bases: TGCGCCAGCAGCTACGACAGGGGTTACGAGCAGTACTTT. It translates to CASSYDRGYEQYF.

This clone has just a few counts. The gene calls are TRBV27 and TRBJ2-7, with 11 bases aligning to TRBD1. J lost 3 bases, V lost 2 bases, and 3 bases had no gene match. CDR3 length equals 15 residues. The germline CDR1 and CDR2 sequences are MNHEY and SMNVEV (reference sequence). CDR3 coding DNA: TGTGCCAGCAGTTTAACGGGACAGGGGGGCTACGAGCAGTACTTC. This gives the protein CASSLTGQGGYEQYF.

J is TRBJ2-7 and V is TRBV28; TRBD2 aligns across 7 bases. The CDR3 length is 13 residues. Germline V lookup: CDR1 MDHEN, CDR2 SYDVKM. Trimming cost V 3 bases and J 6 bases; bases outside gene matches: 5. The CDR3 here is CASSFSGGGEQYF. CDR3 nucleotides: TGTGCCAGCAGTTTCTCCGGCGGGGGCGAGCAGTACTTC.

The gene calls are TRBV3-1 (or the pseudogene TRBV3-2) and TRBJ1-1, with D possibly matching TRBD1 (5 bases). The length of the CDR3 is 16 residues. V was cut by 3 bases and J by 5 bases, with 19 bases left in between. Germline V gives CDR1 LGHDT, CDR2 YNNKEL (reference sequence). This CDR3 is CASSHDWGGSTTEAFF. CDR3 DNA sequence: TGTGCCAGCAGCCACGATTGGGGGGGATCGACGACTGAAGCTTTCTTT.

The rearrangement links TRBV11-3 to TRBJ2-5, with 12 positions matching TRBD2. The CDR3 totals 14 residues. CDR1 is SGHNT, CDR2 YENEEA, per germline. V gave up 6 bases and J gave up 3 bases; unmatched junction bases: 2. Written as DNA, the CDR3 is TGTGCCAGCAGTTGGACTAGCGGGAAAGAGACCCAGTACTTC. This gives the protein CASSWTSGKETQYF.

A single count supports this clone. The germline gene is not matched at one end of the junction; a read error may be the cause. The V gene is TRBV5-4, the J gene TRBJ2-7; 11 bases are a match to TRBD1. Germline CDR1 and CDR2: SGHNT and YYREEE (reference sequence). CDR3 length: 15 amino acids. The DNA for the CDR3 is TGTGCCAGCAGCACGGCCGGGACAGGGGGTCCTAAGCGGCACTTC. Translation: CASSTAGTGGPKRHF.

This chain links TRBV5-5 with TRBJ1-1, with 9 bases matching TRBD1. Losses at the gene ends were 4 bases for V and 5 bases for J; bases not matched to a gene: 3. CDR3 length equals 13 residues. Germline V gives CDR1 SGHKS, CDR2 YYEKEE (reference sequence). The CDR3 loop reads CASSPDRGTEAFF. As DNA, the CDR3 is TGTGCCAGCAGCCCGGACAGGGGAACTGAAGCTTTCTTT.

This sequence joins TRBV30 and TRBJ2-7; 8 bases fit TRBD1. Germline V gene sequence: CDR1 GTSNPN, CDR2 SVGIG (reference sequence). Losses at the gene ends were 5 bases for V and 3 bases for J; bases not matched to a gene: 9. The CDR3 covers 14 residues. CDR3 sequence reads: CAWARNRGDYEQYF. In nucleotides, the CDR3 is TGTGCCTGGGCGAGAAACAGGGGGGACTACGAGCAGTACTTC.

The V and J genes are TRBV28 and TRBJ2-2, with D unresolved. The ends were cut back, 3 bases at V and 2 bases at J, with 7 bases in the middle. CDR1 and CDR2 from the germline V gene are MDHEN and SYDVKM. This CDR3 region has 14 residues. As DNA, the CDR3 is TGTGCCAGCAGTTTCGGTCTCAACACCGGGGAGCTGTTTTTT. Translating it yields CASSFGLNTGELFF.

This clone has more than one count but fewer than ten. The chain combines TRBV10-3 with TRBJ2-7, with D unclear. CDR3 length equals 12 residues. Germline CDR1 reads ENHRY; CDR2 reads SYGVKD. V lost 8 bases and J 2 bases, leaving 10 bases between the germline ends. The CDR3 nucleotides are TGTGCCATCTCGAGCCGCCCCTACGAGCAGTACTTC. As protein: CAISSRPYEQYF.

This chain uses TRBV5-6 with TRBJ2-6; no firm D call. The CDR3 spans 18 residues. Per the germline V gene, CDR1 is SGHDT and CDR2 is YYEEEE. The V end was cut by 0 bases, the J end by 2 bases, with 15 bases between. CDR3 DNA: TGTGCCAGCAGCTTGGTCTCGGTAGTCCTCACTGGGGCCAACGTCCTGACTTTC. Protein sequence: CASSLVSVVLTGANVLTF.

The genes are TRBV3-1 (or the pseudogene TRBV3-2) and TRBJ2-1; 14 bases are a match to TRBD2. The CDR3 runs 17 residues. Per the germline V gene, CDR1 is LGHDT and CDR2 is YNNKEL (reference sequence). V trimming: 4 bases; J trimming: 8 bases; junction bases outside the gene matches: 10. This CDR3 is CASSRRLAGGPRDEQFF. In DNA, the CDR3 is TGTGCCAGCAGCCGCAGACTAGCGGGAGGGCCAAGGGATGAGCAGTTCTTC.